This is a list of T cell receptor beta chains from one sample in a study of blood T cells in healthy people across ages. TCRdb passed the 5' RACE reads through MiXCR, listing each CDR3 protein once. Of 1.5 million to 2 million distinct CDR3 sequences in the sample, about 28% were seen once. Sequencing input: blood. The source of these receptors is a woman aged 25 to 39 in good health. Each CDR3 is given with its conserved first and last residue. D genes are given only for firm matches. The size of a clone is reported for some rows only, either as once, few or many, or as a class for expanded clones.

J: TRBJ1-6
V: TRBV7-9
size: NA
D: TRBD1
DNA: TGTGCCAGCAGACAAGGACAGGATAATTCACCCCTCCACTTT
CDR3: CASRQGQDNSPLHF

J: TRBJ2-5
V: TRBV10-3
size: few
D: TRBD2
DNA: TGTGCCATCAGTGACCAGACTAGCGGGGGGTCACAAGAGACCCAGTACTTC
CDR3: CAISDQTSGGSQETQYF

J: TRBJ2-7
V: TRBV19
size: few
D: NA
DNA: TGCGCACGGCCAGGAACCCAAGGGCACGAGCAGTACTTC
CDR3: CARPGTQGHEQYF

J: TRBJ1-5
V: TRBV24-1
size: few
D: NA
DNA: TGTGCCACCAGTGATTCGCGAGGCGAGCAGCCCCAGCATTTT
CDR3: CATSDSRGEQPQHF

J: TRBJ2-1
V: TRBV5-1
size: once
D: NA
DNA: TGCGCCAGCAGCTTCGAAGGGGCGGACAATGAGCAGTTCTTC
CDR3: CASSFEGADNEQFF

J: TRBJ1-1
V: TRBV3-1
size: few
D: NA
DNA: TGTGCCAGCAGCCAAGCCTCAGGGGTGAACACTGAAGCTTTCTTT
CDR3: CASSQASGVNTEAFF

J: TRBJ2-1
V: TRBV20-1
size: few
D: TRBD2
DNA: TGCAGTGCTTCACTAGCGGGAGACTATTACTCCTACAATGAGCAGTTCTTC
CDR3: CSASLAGDYYSYNEQFF

J: TRBJ1-4
V: TRBV2
size: many
D: NA
DNA: TGTGCCAGCAGAACAGGGCGCGCCGAAAAACTGTTTTTT
CDR3: CASRTGRAEKLFF

J: TRBJ2-1
V: TRBV9
size: NA
D: NA
DNA: TGTGCCAGCAGCGTAGATGGGGGGGCCTCCTACAATGAGCAGTTCTTC
CDR3: CASSVDGGASYNEQFF

J: TRBJ1-5
V: TRBV6-1
size: NA
D: NA
DNA: TGTGCCGGCAGTGTAACGGGACCCCAAGCCGTTCAGCCCCAGCATTTT
CDR3: CAGSVTGPQAVQPQHF

J: TRBJ2-3
V: TRBV12-3/TRBV12-4
size: NA
D: NA
DNA: TGTGCCAGCAGTTCCGGAGCGAGCACAGATATGCAGTATTTT
CDR3: CASSSGASTDMQYF

J: TRBJ2-1
V: TRBV2
size: NA
D: NA
DNA: TGTGCCAGCAGTGAAATGGGCAGGGGTATGAGCAATGAGCAGTTCTTC
CDR3: CASSEMGRGMSNEQFF

J: TRBJ2-5
V: TRBV5-1
size: few
D: NA
DNA: TGCGCCAGCAGCCCGGGACCCCGAGACCAGTACTTC
CDR3: CASSPGPRDQYF

J: TRBJ2-3
V: TRBV9
size: NA
D: NA
DNA: TGTGCCAGCAGCGTACAAAAGTCGGCGGCCTCCGGCACAGATACGCAGTATTTT
CDR3: CASSVQKSAASGTDTQYF

J: TRBJ2-7
V: TRBV7-9
size: NA
D: NA
DNA: TGTGCCAGCGGCCACGACGAGCAGTACTTC
CDR3: CASGHDEQYF

J: TRBJ2-3
V: TRBV12-3/TRBV12-4
size: NA
D: NA
DNA: TGTGCCAGCAGTTCAGGGTGGGGGTGGACAGATGCGCAGTATTTT
CDR3: CASSSGWGWTDAQYF

J: TRBJ2-3
V: TRBV20-1
size: few
D: TRBD2
DNA: TGCAGTGCTAGAGATATTAGTAGCGGGAGAGATACGCAGTATTTT
CDR3: CSARDISSGRDTQYF

J: TRBJ1-5
V: TRBV19
size: NA
D: TRBD1
DNA: TGTGCCAGTAGCACGACAGGGGGACGGAATCAGCCCCAGCATTTT
CDR3: CASSTTGGRNQPQHF

J: TRBJ1-2
V: TRBV7-6
size: NA
D: TRBD1
DNA: TGTGCCAGCAGCCGACCAGACAGGGAGTTAAATGGCTACACCTTC
CDR3: CASSRPDRELNGYTF

J: TRBJ2-1
V: TRBV7-2
size: few
D: NA
DNA: TGTGCCAGCAGCGCCGGTCCTCAGACAGGTGAGCAGTTCTTC
CDR3: CASSAGPQTGEQFF

J: TRBJ2-1
V: TRBV3-1
size: many
D: NA
DNA: TGTGCCAGCAGCCAAGCGCTAGCGACTGAGCAGTTCTTC
CDR3: CASSQALATEQFF

J: TRBJ2-1
V: TRBV7-2
size: many
D: NA
DNA: TGTGCCAGCAGCTCGGAGGGGGTCCGTACATACGAGCAGTTCTTC
CDR3: CASSSEGVRTYEQFF

J: TRBJ1-1
V: TRBV10-1
size: NA
D: NA
DNA: TGCGCCTCTAGGAGCGATCCGAACACTGAAGCTTTCTTT
CDR3: CASRSDPNTEAFF

J: TRBJ2-7
V: TRBV5-1
size: NA
D: NA
DNA: TGCGCCAGCGGCGGGACTCAGCAGGGGTCCGAGCAGTACTTC
CDR3: CASGGTQQGSEQYF

J: TRBJ2-3
V: TRBV6-6
size: few
D: TRBD1
DNA: TGTGCCAGCAGTTACCCTGCCGGGACAGGGGAAACAGATACGCAGTATTTT
CDR3: CASSYPAGTGETDTQYF

J: TRBJ2-7
V: TRBV10-1
size: NA
D: NA
DNA: TGCGCCAGCAGCCGGGACTCTTCTACCCACGAGCAGTACTTC
CDR3: CASSRDSSTHEQYF

J: TRBJ2-3
V: TRBV11-2
size: NA
D: NA
DNA: TGTGCCAGCAGCTTAGTCCGGGGTACGCAGTATTTT
CDR3: CASSLVRGTQYF

J: TRBJ2-7
V: TRBV9
size: many
D: NA
DNA: TGTGCCAGCAGCGTAGAGGCGGCCGACTACGAGCAGTACTTC
CDR3: CASSVEAADYEQYF